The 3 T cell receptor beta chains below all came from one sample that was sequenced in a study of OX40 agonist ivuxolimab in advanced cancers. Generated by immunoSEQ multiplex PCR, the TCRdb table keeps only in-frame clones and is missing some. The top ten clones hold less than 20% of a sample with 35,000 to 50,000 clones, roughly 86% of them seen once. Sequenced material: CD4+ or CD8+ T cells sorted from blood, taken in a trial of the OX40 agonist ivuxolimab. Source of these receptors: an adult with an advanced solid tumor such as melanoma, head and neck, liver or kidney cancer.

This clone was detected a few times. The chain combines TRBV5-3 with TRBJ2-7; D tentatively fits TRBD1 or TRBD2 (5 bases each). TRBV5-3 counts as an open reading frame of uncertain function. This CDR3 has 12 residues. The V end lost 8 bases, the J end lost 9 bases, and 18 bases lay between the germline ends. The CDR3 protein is CARRAPGSLQYV. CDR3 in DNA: TGTGCCAGGAGGGCCCCAGGGTCTCTGCAGTACGTC.

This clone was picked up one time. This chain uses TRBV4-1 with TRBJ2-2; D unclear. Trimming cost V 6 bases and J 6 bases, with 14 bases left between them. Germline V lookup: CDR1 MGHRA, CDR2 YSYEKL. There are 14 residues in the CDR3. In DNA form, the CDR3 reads TGCGCCAGCAGTCCTATCGTGACCCCCGGGGAGCTGTTTTTT. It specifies CASSPIVTPGELFF.

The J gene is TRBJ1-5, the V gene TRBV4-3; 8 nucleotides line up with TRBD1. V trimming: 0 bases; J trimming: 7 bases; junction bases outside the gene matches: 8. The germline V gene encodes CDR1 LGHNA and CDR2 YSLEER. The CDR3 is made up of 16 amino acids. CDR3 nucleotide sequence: TGCGCCAGCAGCCAAGACCCAGGGGGCATTCTACAGCCCCAGCATTTT. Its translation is CASSQDPGGILQPQHF.